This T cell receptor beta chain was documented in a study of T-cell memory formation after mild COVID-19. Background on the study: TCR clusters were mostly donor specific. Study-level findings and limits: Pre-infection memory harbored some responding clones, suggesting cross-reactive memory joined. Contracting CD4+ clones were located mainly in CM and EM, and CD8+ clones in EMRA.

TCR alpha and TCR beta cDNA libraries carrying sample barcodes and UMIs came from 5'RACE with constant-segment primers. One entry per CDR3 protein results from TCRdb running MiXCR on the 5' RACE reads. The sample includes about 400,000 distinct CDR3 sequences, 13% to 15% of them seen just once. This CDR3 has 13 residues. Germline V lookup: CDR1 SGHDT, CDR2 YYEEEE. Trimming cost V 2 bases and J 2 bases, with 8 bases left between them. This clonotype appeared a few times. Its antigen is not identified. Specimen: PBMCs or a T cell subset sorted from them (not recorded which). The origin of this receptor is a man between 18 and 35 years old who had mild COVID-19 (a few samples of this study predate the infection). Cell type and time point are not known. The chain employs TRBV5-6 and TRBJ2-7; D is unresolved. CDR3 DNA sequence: TGTGCCAGCAGCTTCGGAAGCCCCTACGAGCAGTACTTC. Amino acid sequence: CASSFGSPYEQYF.